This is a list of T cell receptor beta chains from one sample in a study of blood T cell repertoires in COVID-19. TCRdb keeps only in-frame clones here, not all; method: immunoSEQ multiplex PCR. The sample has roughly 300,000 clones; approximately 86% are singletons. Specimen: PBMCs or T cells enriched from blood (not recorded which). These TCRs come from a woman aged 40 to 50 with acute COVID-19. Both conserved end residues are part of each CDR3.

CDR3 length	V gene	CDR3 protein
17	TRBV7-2	CASSLAPAGVVTGELFF
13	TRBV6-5	CASRDEGADTQYF
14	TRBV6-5	CASRAPHRGSEAFF
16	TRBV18	CASSSTGTSGADTQYF
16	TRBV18	CASSPTTGGSTDTQYF
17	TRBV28	CASRADRLEDRGNTIYF
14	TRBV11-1	CATTRDREADTQYF
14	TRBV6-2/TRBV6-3	CASSYYGQSREQYF
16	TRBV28	CASSSLQGKTNEKLFF
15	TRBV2	CASSEGLAGHNEQFF
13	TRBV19	CASSIRQSYEQYF
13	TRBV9	CASSVGGQLEQYF
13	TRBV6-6	CASSPRGGSPLHF
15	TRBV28	CASSPVDRFTDTQYF
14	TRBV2	CASSGSRGNQPQHF
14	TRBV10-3	CASQLAGVTDTQYF
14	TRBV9	CASSVGDTDYGYTF
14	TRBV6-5	CASSYLGRPGEQYF
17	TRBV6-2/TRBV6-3	CASSYFGTHGGKNIQYF
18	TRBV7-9	CASSPLSSTGLSGAEAFF
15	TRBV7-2	CASSLAGGTSGRQFF
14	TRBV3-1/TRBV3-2	CASSQAGRGETQYF
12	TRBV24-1	CATSDPLYGYTF
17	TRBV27	CASSLTPSRGRASEQYF
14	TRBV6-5	CASSLLADTYEQYF
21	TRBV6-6	CASSFQNPGLRKGSLHYGYTF
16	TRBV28	CASSRLSTGLQETQYF
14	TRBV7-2	CASSLGGAGYEQYF
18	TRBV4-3	CASSQVRQLAGGADTQYF
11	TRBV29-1	CSVEDRNIQYF
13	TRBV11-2	CASSLGTARQAFF
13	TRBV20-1	CSASGRESYEQYF
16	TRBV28	CASSLITGELNTEAFF
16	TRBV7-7	CASSANRGMNTGELFF
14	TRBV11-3	CASSLSGIGNEQFF
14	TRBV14	CASSQYSGANVLTF
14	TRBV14	CASSRTGTRNEQYF
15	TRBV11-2	CASSQPGQGYNEQFF
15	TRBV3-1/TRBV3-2	CASSNRDTTGYGYTF
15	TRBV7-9	CASLTGGGRRPEAFF
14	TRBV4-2	CASRAGTSTDTQYF
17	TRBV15	CATSRVYGGTGSYEQYF
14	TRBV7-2	CASRNRDSYNEQFF
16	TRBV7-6	CASSRQGVIGFTEAFF
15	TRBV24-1	CATSDFGTTYNEQFF
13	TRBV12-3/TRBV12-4	CASSLDLTGELFF
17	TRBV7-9	CASSLTMAGGANTGAFF
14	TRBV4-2	CASRSWGGTDTQYF
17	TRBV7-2	CASSRTSGVSSYNEQFF
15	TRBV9	CASSVLSSNTGELFF
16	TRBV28	CASSLDRDRVNNEQFF
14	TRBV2	CASSFAGGPGELFF
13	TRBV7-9	CASSSRVEDTQYF
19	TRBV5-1	CASSPNAAGLPPSTDTQYF
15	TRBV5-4	CASSLGTGRTGEQFF
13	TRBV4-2	CASSQGQLETQYF
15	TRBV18	CASSLRDRASAEAFF
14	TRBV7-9	CASSLTGRDQPQHF
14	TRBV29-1	CSVEDGTAGNTIYF